These 21 T cell receptor beta chains originate from one sample sequenced in a study of PD-L1 blockade in urothelial cancer (dated by TCRdb to 2015 to 2018). Preparation of the library involved the immunoSEQ multiplex PCR assay. What TCRdb holds here is the immuneACCESS table cut down to in-frame rearrangements. Part of the clones is not present; checked against another copy, under half of the missing clones reflect an unresolved V gene, and the others are unexplained. Here the sample has tens of thousands of clones; roughly 85% occur a single time. The leading ten clones occupy roughly 1.5% of the sample. The sample's time point, from its label and the paper: peripheral blood 6 weeks after treatment start. This material consisted of PBMCs, taken around atezolizumab (anti-PD-L1) treatment. The receptor set was obtained from a man aged 65 to 79 with urothelial cancer.

The genes are TRBV11-2 and TRBJ2-5; 8 nucleotides agree with TRBD2. The ends lost 0 bases at V and 5 bases at J; junction bases unmatched: 2. Germline CDR1 and CDR2: SGHAT and FQNNGV. This CDR3 contains 14 residues. The DNA of the CDR3 is TGTGCCAGCAGCTTAGATCTAGCGGGTGAGACCCAGTACTTC. It is translated as CASSLDLAGETQYF.

This clone was picked up a small number of times. The chain combines TRBV29-1 with TRBJ1-1, with D unresolved. V gave up 1 base and J gave up 6 bases, with 3 bases separating them. The CDR3 consists of 10 residues. The germline gives CDR1 SQVTM, CDR2 ANQGSEA. CDR3 in DNA: TGCAGCGTTGAAGGGCCTGAAGCTTTCTTT. Its translation: CSVEGPEAFF.

This clone showed up just once. This chain links TRBV5-1 with TRBJ2-1; TRBD2 agrees at 9 bases. There are 16 residues in the CDR3. Germline CDR1 reads SGHRS; CDR2 reads YFSETQ. Trimming took 0 bases from V and 7 from J; bases not matched to a gene: 8. The CDR3 bases are TGCGCCAGCAGCTTGGCCTTCGTGACTAGCGGAAATGAGCAGTTCTTC. It translates to CASSLAFVTSGNEQFF.

The J gene is TRBJ2-1, the V gene TRBV5-6, with D perhaps TRBD2 (6 bases). V lost 2 bases, J lost 3 bases, and 9 bases lay in between. Germline CDR1 reads SGHDT; CDR2 reads YYEEEE. The CDR3 spans 14 residues. The CDR3 bases are TGTGCCAGCAGCTTACCCGGGGGCTACAATGAGCAGTTCTTC. Translation gives CASSLPGGYNEQFF. Variable domain in full (rest from reference TRBV5-6 and TRBJ2-1): DAGVTQSPTHLIKTRGQQVTLRCSPKSGHDTVSWYQQALGQGPQFIFQYYEEEERQRGNFPDRFSGHQFPNYSSELNVNALLLGDSALYLCASSLPGGYNEQFFGPGTRLTVL.

The chain combines TRBV28 with TRBJ1-2; maybe TRBD1 (5 bases). The CDR3 covers 17 residues. Germline-derived CDR1 and CDR2 are MDHEN and SYDVKM. V lost 2 bases and J lost 4, with 20 bases in between. CDR3 in amino acids: CASSLLRGFGVFYGYTF. In DNA, the CDR3 is TGTGCCAGCAGTTTACTTCGGGGGTTCGGGGTGTTCTATGGCTACACCTTC.

The rearrangement joins TRBV7-2 to TRBJ1-5; D unclear. The germline V gene encodes CDR1 SGHTA and CDR2 FQGNSA. V dropped 1 base and J dropped 7 bases, with 14 bases sitting between them. CDR3 length equals 15 residues. CDR3 amino acids: CASSLGGSINQPQHF. DNA of the CDR3: TGTGCCAGCAGCTTAGGAGGATCAATTAACCAGCCCCAGCATTTT.

V gene TRBV19 combines with J gene TRBJ1-1, with 7 bases aligning to TRBD1. The CDR3 is 19 amino acids. Trimming at V came to 0 bases and at J to 6 bases, leaving 19 bases not matched to a gene. From germline, CDR1 is LNHDA and CDR2 SQIVND (reference sequence). DNA of the CDR3: TGTGCCAGTAGTATAGATCATACGACAGGGTCTCCCCCTGGGGCTGAAGCTTTCTTT. Protein sequence: CASSIDHTTGSPPGAEAFF.

This clone has only one observation. The chain uses TRBV11-2 and TRBJ2-7; D gene ambiguous. Trimming pared 1 base from V and 1 base from J, leaving 8 bases between. CDR1 is SGHAT and CDR2 is FQNNGV in the germline V gene. This CDR3 comprises 14 residues. CDR3 DNA: TGTGCCAGCAGCTTAGGTCTCGGTTCCTACGAGCAGTACTTC. Translated, it gives CASSLGLGSYEQYF.

This chain joins TRBV4-3 and TRBJ2-5, with TRBD2 matching over 12 bases. V dropped 1 base and J dropped 5; count of bases not matched to a gene: 8. This CDR3 contains 17 residues. Germline assignment: CDR1 LGHNA and CDR2 YSLEER. This CDR3 is CASSQGRLAGEGETQYF. The CDR3 DNA reads TGCGCCAGCAGCCAAGGGAGACTAGCGGGAGAAGGGGAGACCCAGTACTTC.

The gene calls are TRBV19 and TRBJ2-7; tentatively, D is TRBD1 (5 bases). V was clipped by 5 bases and J by 4 bases, with 12 bases between them. Per the germline V gene, CDR1 is LNHDA and CDR2 is SQIVND (reference sequence). This CDR3 is 13 amino acids long. CDR3: CASSDRQTYEQYF. As DNA, the CDR3 is TGTGCCAGTAGTGATCGACAGACTTACGAGCAGTACTTC.

The rearrangement uses TRBV27 and TRBJ2-7, with D possibly TRBD1 on 7 matching bases. Germline values: CDR1 MNHEY, CDR2 SMNVEV (reference sequence). The V end was cut by 3 bases, the J end by 4 bases, with 13 bases between. The CDR3 is made up of 14 amino acids. CDR3 sequence (DNA): TGTGCCAGCAGTTTCTCCAGGGGGGTTTACGAGCAGTACTTC. Translating it yields CASSFSRGVYEQYF.

V usage is TRBV5-4 and J usage is TRBJ1-1; tentative D call: TRBD1 (6 bases). Germline V lookup: CDR1 SGHNT, CDR2 YYREEE (reference sequence). V lost 4 bases to trimming and J lost 5 bases, with 9 bases between them. The CDR3 is made up of 12 amino acids. CDR3 sequence (DNA): TGTGCCAGCAGCGCGAGGGGGACTGAAGCTTTCTTT. This translates into CASSARGTEAFF.

The sample holds a few counts of this clone. The V and J genes are TRBV11-1 and TRBJ2-5, with a tentative D call TRBD2 (5 bases). V lost 1 base and J 0 bases, leaving 9 bases between the germline ends. CDR3 length: 15 residues. The germline V gene encodes CDR1 SGHAT and CDR2 FQDESV (reference sequence). CDR3 in amino acids: CASSLVRGNQETQYF. The CDR3 nucleotides are TGTGCCAGCAGCTTAGTAAGAGGGAACCAAGAGACCCAGTACTTC. The variable domain in full, with the rest retrieved from reference TRBV11-1 and TRBJ2-5, is EAEVAQSPRYKITEKSQAVAFWCDPISGHATLYWYRQILGQGPELLVQFQDESVVDDSQLPKDRFSAERLKGVDSTLKIQPAELGDSAMYLCASSLVRGNQETQYFGPGTRLLVL.

The gene calls are TRBV4-1 and TRBJ2-1; D not certain. The V end was cut by 0 bases, the J end by 7 bases, with 7 bases between. This CDR3 is built from 13 residues. Germline CDR1 is MGHRA and CDR2 is YSYEKL. The CDR3 here is CASSQESENEQFF. The CDR3, as DNA: TGCGCCAGCAGCCAAGAAAGTGAGAATGAGCAGTTCTTC.

The V gene is TRBV7-2, the J gene TRBJ2-1; 8 nucleotides match TRBD2. Germline V gene data show CDR1 as SGHTA and CDR2 as FQGNSA. The ends lost 3 bases at V and 6 bases at J; junction bases unmatched: 13. The CDR3 sequence is 17 residues long. Written as DNA, the CDR3 is TGTGCCAGCAGCTTCCCCCCAATGTTAGCGGGGATCAATGAGCAGTTCTTC. Its protein is CASSFPPMLAGINEQFF.

The rearrangement joins TRBV4-3 to TRBJ2-3; TRBD1 aligns across 9 bases. Trimming cost V 0 bases and J 4 bases; bases outside gene matches: 8. Germline CDR1 LGHNA, CDR2 YSLEER. The CDR3 loop spans 17 amino acids. In DNA, the CDR3 is TGCGCCAGCAGCCAAGAGCTGACAGGGGGTATCCCAGATACGCAGTATTTT. Translating gives CASSQELTGGIPDTQYF.

The sample holds one count of this clone. V usage is TRBV28 and J usage is TRBJ2-3, with 7 nucleotides matching TRBD1. Germline V gives CDR1 MDHEN, CDR2 SYDVKM. The CDR3 consists of 15 residues. J gave up 0 bases and V 2 bases, and 2 bases lay outside the gene matches. The CDR3 reads CASSLEGQSTDTQYF. Written as DNA, the CDR3 is TGTGCCAGCAGTTTAGAGGGACAGAGCACAGATACGCAGTATTTT.

The rearrangement joins TRBV28 to TRBJ1-2; D ambiguous. The CDR3 loop spans 12 amino acids. Germline V gene data show CDR1 as MDHEN and CDR2 as SYDVKM. Trimming shortened V by 3 bases and J by 3 bases, and 5 bases separated the two germline ends. DNA for the CDR3: TGTGCCAGCAGTTTCTCAGACTATGGCTACACCTTC. Translated, it gives CASSFSDYGYTF.

The chain joins TRBV27 to TRBJ2-3; possible D gene TRBD1, 6 bases. Trimming removed 5 bases at V and 1 base at J, with 19 bases between. From germline, CDR1 is MNHEY and CDR2 SMNVEV (reference sequence). The CDR3 is made up of 17 amino acids. In DNA, the CDR3 is TGTGCCAGCAGTATACTAGAGCCGGGACACGGCACAGATACGCAGTATTTT. Translated, it gives CASSILEPGHGTDTQYF.

This chain uses TRBV27 with TRBJ2-3, with 7 bases that match TRBD1. The V gene end was trimmed by 5 bases and the J gene end by 2 bases; junction bases not matched to a gene: 10. The CDR3 sequence is 16 residues long. CDR1 and CDR2 (germline): MNHEY, SMNVEV (reference sequence). CDR3 loop: CASSPPPTGITDTQYF. CDR3 nucleotides: TGTGCCAGCAGTCCGCCCCCGACAGGGATCACAGATACGCAGTATTTT.

The CDR3 nucleotides read TGTGCCAGCAGTTCCTCCGGGACAGGGGGGAGCACTGAAGCTTTCTTT. Amino acid sequence: CASSSSGTGGSTEAFF. The chain couples TRBV28 to TRBJ1-1; TRBD1 aligns across 11 bases. CDR3 length: 16 residues. Trimming at V came to 4 bases and at J to 4 bases, leaving 8 bases not matched to a gene. Germline V gene sequence: CDR1 MDHEN, CDR2 SYDVKM.